This record covers a single T cell receptor (beta chain). The entry originates in a study of blood T cell repertoires in COVID-19. On the study more broadly: Whether acute or convalescent, the COVID-19 samples came from the United States, Italy and Spain. From T cells, B-cell-depleted T cells, or PBMCs came the material, which was cDNA or gDNA.

The V gene lost 6 bases and the J gene lost 2 bases, with 5 bases spanning the gap. CDR1 is MDHEN, CDR2 SYDVKM, per germline. This CDR3 spans 12 amino acids. In the authors' methods: Amplification with reference gene primers provided the estimates of nucleated cell counts. TCRdb's copy holds only in-frame clones and misses some; the assay was immunoSEQ multiplex PCR. V and J calls and clone size are copied from that table; D and trimming were computed from the DNA. The data contain some 190,000 clones, 75% to 90% of them singletons. The sequenced sample was peripheral blood. The sequence derives from a woman aged 55-70 years with acute or convalescent COVID-19. The gene calls are TRBV28 and TRBJ1-3, with D unclear. This chain's CDR3 is CASSSAGNTIYF. The CDR3 nucleotides are TGTGCCAGCAGCTCCGCTGGAAACACCATATATTTT.